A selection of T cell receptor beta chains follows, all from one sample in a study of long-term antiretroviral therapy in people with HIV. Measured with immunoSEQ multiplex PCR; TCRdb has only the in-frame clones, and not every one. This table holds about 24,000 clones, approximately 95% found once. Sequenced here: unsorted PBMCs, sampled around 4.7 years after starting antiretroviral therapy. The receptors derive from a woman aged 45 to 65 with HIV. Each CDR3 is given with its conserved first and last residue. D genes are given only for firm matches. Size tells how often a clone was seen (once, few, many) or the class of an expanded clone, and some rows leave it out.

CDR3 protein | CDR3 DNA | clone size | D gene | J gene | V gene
CAIGGRGGAGELFF | TGTGCCATAGGGGGAAGGGGTGGCGCCGGGGAGCTGTTTTTT | . | . | TRBJ2-2 | TRBV27
CASSRDNYEQYF | TGTGCCAGCAGCCGGGACAACTACGAGCAGTACTTC | . | . | TRBJ2-7 | TRBV7-9
CASSVAGTSDGYTF | TGTGCCAGCAGCGTAGCCGGGACCTCTGATGGCTACACCTTC | . | . | TRBJ1-2 | TRBV9
CASSGRTGAVLPLYNEQFF | TGCGCCAGCAGCGGGAGGACAGGGGCGGTTTTGCCGCTCTACAATGAGCAGTTCTTC | . | TRBD1 | TRBJ2-1 | TRBV5-1
CASSNPGQRAFF | TGTGCCAGCAGTAACCCGGGACAGAGAGCTTTCTTT | . | TRBD1 | TRBJ1-1 | TRBV7-6
CASTLRLTGVAEQYF | TGTGCCAGTACCCTCCGTTTAACGGGAGTGGCCGAGCAGTACTTC | . | . | TRBJ2-7 | TRBV19
CASRQGQGAPEAFF | TGTGCCAGCAGACAGGGACAGGGGGCCCCTGAAGCTTTCTTT | . | TRBD1 | TRBJ1-1 | TRBV2
CASSWRVESWDTQYF | TGTGCCAGCAGCTGGAGGGTGGAGTCCTGGGATACGCAGTATTTT | . | . | TRBJ2-3 | TRBV13
CASSLSGTGQGNIQYF | TGTGCCAGCAGCTTATCGGGGACGGGGCAGGGTAACATTCAGTACTTC | . | . | TRBJ2-4 | TRBV11-2
CAISESLGSYGYTF | TGTGCCATCAGTGAGTCCTTAGGCTCATATGGCTACACCTTC | . | . | TRBJ1-2 | TRBV10-3
CASSLTNEQFF | TGTGCCAGCAGCTTAACCAATGAGCAGTTCTTC | . | . | TRBJ2-1 | TRBV7-9
CASSPGLANYNEQFF | TGTGCCAGCAGCCCCGGACTAGCGAACTACAATGAGCAGTTCTTC | few | TRBD2 | TRBJ2-1 | TRBV7-8
CASSPIRGEGQYF | TGCGCCAGCAGCCCTATCAGGGGAGAGGGCCAGTACTTC | . | . | TRBJ2-7 | TRBV5-1
CASRAGSLGYTF | TGTGCCAGCCGGGCAGGGAGTCTAGGCTACACCTTC | . | . | TRBJ1-2 | TRBV6-5
CASSTGPGLNYGYTF | TGTGCCAGCAGTACAGGGCCTGGACTTAACTATGGCTACACCTTC | . | . | TRBJ1-2 | TRBV6-1
CASTIISGTGDYGYTF | TGTGCCAGCACCATAATTAGTGGGACAGGGGACTATGGCTACACCTTC | . | TRBD1 | TRBJ1-2 | TRBV28
CASSLYPGSENQYF | TGTGCCAGCAGTTTATATCCGGGATCAGAAAACCAGTACTTC | . | . | TRBJ2-7 | TRBV27
CASSFCGAGQPQHF | TGTGCCAGCAGCTTTTGCGGGGCAGGCCAGCCCCAGCATTTT | . | . | TRBJ1-5 | TRBV11-3
CAISESDYYNEQFF | TGTGCCATCAGTGAGTCCGACTACTACAATGAGCAGTTCTTC | . | . | TRBJ2-1 | TRBV10-3
CASSYNRAGGELFF | TGTGCCAGCAGTTATAATAGGGCGGGCGGGGAGCTGTTTTTT | . | . | TRBJ2-2 | TRBV6-5
CASRNRVGTYEQYF | TGTGCCAGCAGAAACAGGGTAGGGACCTACGAGCAGTACTTC | . | . | TRBJ2-7 | TRBV6-6
CASSGTGLFQETQYF | TGCGCCAGCAGTGGGACAGGGCTGTTCCAAGAGACCCAGTACTTC | . | TRBD1 | TRBJ2-5 | TRBV5-1
CASSQVVGETQYF | TGCGCCAGCAGCCAAGTCGTGGGTGAGACCCAGTACTTC | once | . | TRBJ2-5 | TRBV4-1
CASSVAGETEAFF | TGTGCCAGCAGCGTAGCTGGGGAAACTGAAGCTTTCTTT | few | . | TRBJ1-1 | TRBV9
CASSPIDSNYGYTF | TGTGCCAGCTCACCTATCGACTCGAACTATGGCTACACCTTC | . | . | TRBJ1-2 | TRBV18
CSALGGRERWNEQFF | TGCAGCGCCCTGGGGGGGCGGGAGAGGTGGAATGAGCAGTTCTTC | . | . | TRBJ2-1 | TRBV29-1
CASSYYHRAGNEKLFF | TGTGCCAGCAGTTACTACCACAGAGCAGGTAATGAAAAACTGTTTTTT | . | . | TRBJ1-4 | TRBV6-5
CASSLTQTGELFF | TGTGCCAGCAGCTTAACCCAGACCGGGGAGCTGTTTTTT | . | . | TRBJ2-2 | TRBV11-2
CASSPPGTFIYEQYF | TGTGCCAGCAGCCCCCCCGGGACTTTCATCTACGAGCAGTACTTC | . | . | TRBJ2-7 | TRBV6-5
CASRQSEEGYYGYTF | TGCGCCAGCAGGCAATCCGAAGAGGGATACTATGGCTACACCTTC | . | . | TRBJ1-2 | TRBV4-3
CSVTRPMTSGSLYEQYF | TGCAGCGTTACCCGCCCCATGACTAGCGGGAGTCTCTACGAGCAGTACTTC | . | TRBD2 | TRBJ2-7 | TRBV29-1
CASSDDISGVGYEQYF | TGTGCCAGCAGCGACGACATTAGCGGAGTGGGGTACGAGCAGTACTTC | . | . | TRBJ2-7 | TRBV7-8
CASSLVNLAGNEQYF | TGTGCCAGCAGCTTAGTTAACCTAGCGGGAAACGAGCAGTACTTC | . | TRBD2 | TRBJ2-7 | TRBV11-1
CASSYSLNEQYF | TGTGCCAGCAGTTACTCCCTAAACGAGCAGTACTTC | . | . | TRBJ2-7 | TRBV6-6
CAWNEGLQETQYF | TGTGCCTGGAATGAGGGCCTACAAGAGACCCAGTACTTC | . | . | TRBJ2-5 | TRBV30
CASSPGTGDEKLFF | TGCGCCAGCAGCCCAGGGACAGGGGATGAAAAACTGTTTTTT | . | TRBD1 | TRBJ1-4 | TRBV5-1
CASSQTGEGYEQYF | TGCGCCAGCAGCCAGACAGGGGAGGGTTACGAGCAGTACTTC | . | . | TRBJ2-7 | TRBV4-1
CASSSGLTSNEQFF | TGCGCCAGCAGCTCGGGACTAACAAGTAATGAGCAGTTCTTC | . | TRBD2 | TRBJ2-1 | TRBV5-1
CASDTRDRGLKEQYF | TGTGCCAGCGACACCCGGGACAGGGGTTTGAAAGAGCAGTACTTC | . | TRBD1 | TRBJ2-7 | TRBV6-1
CASRPGDHYEQYF | TGTGCCAGCAGGCCGGGAGATCACTACGAGCAGTACTTC | once | . | TRBJ2-7 | TRBV7-2
CASSRLAGGPDEQFF | TGTGCCAGCAGTCGACTAGCGGGAGGGCCAGATGAGCAGTTCTTC | . | TRBD2 | TRBJ2-1 | TRBV2
CASLQNYGYTF | TGTGCCAGCCTTCAGAACTATGGCTACACCTTC | . | . | TRBJ1-2 | TRBV6-1
CASSQDHGSNEQFF | TGTGCCAGCAGTCAGGACCATGGGTCCAATGAGCAGTTCTTC | . | . | TRBJ2-1 | TRBV6-5
CASRFLAGDSSYEQYF | TGCGCCAGCAGATTTCTAGCGGGAGATTCTTCCTACGAGCAGTACTTC | . | TRBD2 | TRBJ2-7 | TRBV5-1
CASSERQGLAKNIQYF | TGTGCCAGCAGTGAGAGACAGGGGCTGGCCAAAAACATTCAGTACTTC | . | TRBD1 | TRBJ2-4 | TRBV6-1
CASTQTGSDYEQYF | TGTGCCAGTACCCAGACAGGGAGCGACTACGAGCAGTACTTC | . | TRBD1 | TRBJ2-7 | TRBV19
CASSQETPAYNEQFF | TGCGCCAGCAGCCAAGAGACACCGGCCTACAATGAGCAGTTCTTC | . | . | TRBJ2-1 | TRBV4-3
CASGLPRQGPAYEQYF | TGTGCTAGTGGTTTGCCCCGACAGGGTCCTGCCTACGAGCAGTACTTC | . | TRBD1 | TRBJ2-7 | TRBV12-5